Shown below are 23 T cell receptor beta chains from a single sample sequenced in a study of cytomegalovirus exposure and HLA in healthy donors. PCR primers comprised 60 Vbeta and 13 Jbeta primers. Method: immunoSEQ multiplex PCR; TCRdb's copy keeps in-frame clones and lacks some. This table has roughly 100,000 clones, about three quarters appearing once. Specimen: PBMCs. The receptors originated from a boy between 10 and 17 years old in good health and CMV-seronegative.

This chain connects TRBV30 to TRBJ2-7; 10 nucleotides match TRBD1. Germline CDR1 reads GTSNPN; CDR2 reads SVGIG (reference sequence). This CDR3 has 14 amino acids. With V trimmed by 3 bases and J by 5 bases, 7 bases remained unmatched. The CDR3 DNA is TGTGCCTGGAGGAGGACAGGGGGAAGAGACGAGCAGTACTTC. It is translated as CAWRRTGGRDEQYF.

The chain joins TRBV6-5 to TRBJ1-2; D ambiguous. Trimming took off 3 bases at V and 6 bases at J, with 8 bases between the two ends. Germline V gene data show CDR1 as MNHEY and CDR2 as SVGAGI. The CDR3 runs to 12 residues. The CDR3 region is CASSYRGHGYTF. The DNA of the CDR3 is TGTGCCAGCAGTTATCGAGGGCATGGCTACACCTTC.

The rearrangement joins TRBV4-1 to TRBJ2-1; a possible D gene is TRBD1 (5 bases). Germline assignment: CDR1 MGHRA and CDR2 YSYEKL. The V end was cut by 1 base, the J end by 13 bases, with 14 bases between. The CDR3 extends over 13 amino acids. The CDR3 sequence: CASSQVGDWLQFF. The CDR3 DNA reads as TGCGCCAGCAGCCAAGTAGGGGATTGGCTACAGTTCTTC.

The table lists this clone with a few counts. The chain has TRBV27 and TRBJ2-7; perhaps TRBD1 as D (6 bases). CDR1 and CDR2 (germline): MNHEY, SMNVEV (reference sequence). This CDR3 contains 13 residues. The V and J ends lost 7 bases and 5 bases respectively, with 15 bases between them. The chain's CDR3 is CASTTRGGHEQYF. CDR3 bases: TGTGCCAGCACTACCAGAGGGGGTCACGAGCAGTACTTC.

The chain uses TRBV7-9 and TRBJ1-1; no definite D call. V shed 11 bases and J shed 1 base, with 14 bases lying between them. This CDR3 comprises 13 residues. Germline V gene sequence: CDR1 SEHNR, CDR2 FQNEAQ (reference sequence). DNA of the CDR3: TGTGCCTTGTCGTCGAGTAAGAACACTGAAGCTTTCTTT. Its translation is CALSSSKNTEAFF.

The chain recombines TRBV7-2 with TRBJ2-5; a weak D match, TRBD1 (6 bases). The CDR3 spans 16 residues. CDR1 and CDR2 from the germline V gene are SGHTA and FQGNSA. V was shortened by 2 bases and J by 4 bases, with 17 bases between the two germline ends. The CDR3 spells CASSLQTGFAPETQYF. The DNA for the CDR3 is TGTGCCAGCAGCTTACAAACAGGGTTTGCCCCAGAGACCCAGTACTTC.

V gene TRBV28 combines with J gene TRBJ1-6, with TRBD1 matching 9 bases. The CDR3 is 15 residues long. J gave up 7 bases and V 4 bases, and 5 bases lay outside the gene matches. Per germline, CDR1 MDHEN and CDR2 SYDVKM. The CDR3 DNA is TGTGCCAGCAGTTCACAGGGGGCCGGGAATTCACCCCTCCACTTT. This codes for CASSSQGAGNSPLHF. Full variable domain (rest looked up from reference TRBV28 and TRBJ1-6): DVKVTQSSRYLVKRTGEKVFLECVQDMDHENMFWYRQDPGLGLRLIYFSYDVKMKEKGDIPEGYSVSREKKERFSLILESASTNQTSMYLCASSSQGAGNSPLHFGNGTRLTVT.

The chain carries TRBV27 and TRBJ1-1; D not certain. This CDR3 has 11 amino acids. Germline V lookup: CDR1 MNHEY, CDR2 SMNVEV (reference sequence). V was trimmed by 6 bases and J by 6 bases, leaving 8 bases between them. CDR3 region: CASSSPSEAFF. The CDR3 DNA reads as TGTGCCAGCAGCTCCCCCTCTGAAGCTTTCTTT.

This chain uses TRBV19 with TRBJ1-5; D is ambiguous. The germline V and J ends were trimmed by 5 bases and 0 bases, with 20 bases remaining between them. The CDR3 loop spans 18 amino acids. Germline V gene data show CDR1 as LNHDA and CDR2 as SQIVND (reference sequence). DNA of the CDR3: TGTGCCAGTAGTCTGCTTCTCCAAGAGGTTTATAGCAATCAGCCCCAGCATTTT. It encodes CASSLLLQEVYSNQPQHF.

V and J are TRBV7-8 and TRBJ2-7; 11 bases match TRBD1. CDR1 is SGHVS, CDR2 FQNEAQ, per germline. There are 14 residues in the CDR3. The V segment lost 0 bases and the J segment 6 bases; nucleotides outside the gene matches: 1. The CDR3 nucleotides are TGTGCCAGCAGCTTAGCGGGGACAGGGGGCGAGCAGTACTTC. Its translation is CASSLAGTGGEQYF.

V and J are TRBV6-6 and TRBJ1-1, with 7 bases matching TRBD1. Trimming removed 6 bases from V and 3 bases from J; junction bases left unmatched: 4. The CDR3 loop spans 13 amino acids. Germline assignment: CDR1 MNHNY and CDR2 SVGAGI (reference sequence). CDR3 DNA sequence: TGTGCCAGCAGCTCCCAGGGGGACACTGAAGCTTTCTTT. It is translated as CASSSQGDTEAFF.

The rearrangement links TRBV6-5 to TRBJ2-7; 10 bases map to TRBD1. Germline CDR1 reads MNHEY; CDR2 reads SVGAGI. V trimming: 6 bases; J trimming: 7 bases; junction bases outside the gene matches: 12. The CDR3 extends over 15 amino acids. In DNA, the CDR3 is TGTGCCAGCAGCCGTAAGATGACAGGGGGCCATGAGCAGTACTTC. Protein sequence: CASSRKMTGGHEQYF.

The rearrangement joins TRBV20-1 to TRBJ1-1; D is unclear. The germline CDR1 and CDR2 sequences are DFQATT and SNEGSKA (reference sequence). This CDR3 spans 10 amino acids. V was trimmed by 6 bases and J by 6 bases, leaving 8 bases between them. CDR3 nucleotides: TGCAGTGCCACGAGGGCTGAAGCTTTCTTT. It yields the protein CSATRAEAFF.

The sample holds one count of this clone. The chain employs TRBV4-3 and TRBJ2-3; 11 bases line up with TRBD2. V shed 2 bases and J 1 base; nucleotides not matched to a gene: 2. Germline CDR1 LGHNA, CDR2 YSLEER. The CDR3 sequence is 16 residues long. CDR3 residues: CASSQNSGGGTDTQYF. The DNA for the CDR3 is TGCGCCAGCAGCCAAAATAGCGGGGGGGGCACAGATACGCAGTATTTT.

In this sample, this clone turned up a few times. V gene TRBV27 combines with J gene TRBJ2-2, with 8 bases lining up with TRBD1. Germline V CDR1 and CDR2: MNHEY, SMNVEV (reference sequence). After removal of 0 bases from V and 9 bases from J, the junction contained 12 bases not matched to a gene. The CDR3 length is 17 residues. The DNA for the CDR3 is TGTGCCAGCAGTTTATCGCGCCCCGGACAGGGTTGGCGGGAGCTGTTTTTT. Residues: CASSLSRPGQGWRELFF.

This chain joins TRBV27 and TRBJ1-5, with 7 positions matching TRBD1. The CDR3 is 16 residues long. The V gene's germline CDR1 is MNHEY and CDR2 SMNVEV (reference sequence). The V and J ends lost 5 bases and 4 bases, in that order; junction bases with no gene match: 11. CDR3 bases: TGTGCCAGCAGTAGAAACGGACAGGTCCGGAATCAGCCCCAGCATTTT. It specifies CASSRNGQVRNQPQHF.

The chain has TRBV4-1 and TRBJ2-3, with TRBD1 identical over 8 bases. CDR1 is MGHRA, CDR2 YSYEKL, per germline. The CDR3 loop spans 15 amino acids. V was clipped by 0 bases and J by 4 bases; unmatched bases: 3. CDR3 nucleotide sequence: TGCGCCAGCAGCCAAGATTGGACAGGGTCAGATACGCAGTATTTT. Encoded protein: CASSQDWTGSDTQYF.

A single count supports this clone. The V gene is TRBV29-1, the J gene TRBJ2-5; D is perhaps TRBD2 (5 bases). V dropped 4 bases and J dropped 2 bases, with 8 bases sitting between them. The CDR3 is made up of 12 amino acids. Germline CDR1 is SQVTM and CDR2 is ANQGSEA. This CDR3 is CSVAPGQETQYF. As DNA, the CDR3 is TGCAGCGTTGCCCCGGGACAAGAGACCCAGTACTTC.

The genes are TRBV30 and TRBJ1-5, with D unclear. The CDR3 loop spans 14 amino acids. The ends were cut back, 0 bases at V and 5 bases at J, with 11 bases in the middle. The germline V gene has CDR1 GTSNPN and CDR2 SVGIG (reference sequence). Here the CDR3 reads CAWSVGRNDQPQHF. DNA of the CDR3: TGTGCCTGGAGTGTAGGGAGAAACGATCAGCCCCAGCATTTT.

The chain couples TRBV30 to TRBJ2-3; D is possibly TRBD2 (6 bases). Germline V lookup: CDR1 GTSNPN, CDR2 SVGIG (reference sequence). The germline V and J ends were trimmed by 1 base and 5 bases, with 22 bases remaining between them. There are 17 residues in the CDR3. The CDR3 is CAWSEGRDALGLDTQYF. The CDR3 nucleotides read TGTGCCTGGAGTGAGGGTCGAGACGCGCTGGGACTAGATACGCAGTATTTT. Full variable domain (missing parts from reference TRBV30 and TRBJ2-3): SQTIHQWPATLVQPVGSPLSLECTVEGTSNPNLYWYRQAAGRGLQLLFYSVGIGQISSEVPQNLSASRPQDRQFILSSKKLLLSDSGFYLCAWSEGRDALGLDTQYFGPGTRLTVL.

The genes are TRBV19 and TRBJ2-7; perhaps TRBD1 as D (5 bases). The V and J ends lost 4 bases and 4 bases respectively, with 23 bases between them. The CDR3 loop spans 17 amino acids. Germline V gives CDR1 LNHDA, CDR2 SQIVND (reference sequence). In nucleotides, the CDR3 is TGTGCCAGTAGTAACCCCCGGAGCAGGCTAGGGGAATACGAGCAGTACTTC. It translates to CASSNPRSRLGEYEQYF. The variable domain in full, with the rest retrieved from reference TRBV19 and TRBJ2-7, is DGGITQSPKYLFRKEGQNVTLSCEQNLNHDAMYWYRQDPGQGLRLIYYSQIVNDFQKGDIAEGYSVSREKKESFPLTVTSAQKNPTAFYLCASSNPRSRLGEYEQYFGPGTRLTVT.

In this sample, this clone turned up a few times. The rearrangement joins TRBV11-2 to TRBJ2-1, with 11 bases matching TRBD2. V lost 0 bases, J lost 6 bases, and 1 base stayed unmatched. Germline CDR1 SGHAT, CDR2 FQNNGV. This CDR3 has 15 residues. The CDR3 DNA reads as TGTGCCAGCAGCTTAGATAGCGGGAGGGCCAATGAGCAGTTCTTC. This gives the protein CASSLDSGRANEQFF.

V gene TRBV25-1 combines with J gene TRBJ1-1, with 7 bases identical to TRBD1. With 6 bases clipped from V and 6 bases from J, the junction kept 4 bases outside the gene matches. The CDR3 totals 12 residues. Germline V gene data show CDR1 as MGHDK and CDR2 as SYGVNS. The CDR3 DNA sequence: TGTGCCAGCAGCGCGGGGACAGCTGAAGCTTTCTTT. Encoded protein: CASSAGTAEAFF.